This T cell receptor (beta chain) was found in a study of beta chain features in type 1 diabetes. As for the study in general: Sorted cells from all samples, numbering over 85,000,000, were examined.

This clone turned up a few times. Sequencing targeted expressed TCRB transcripts, as all isolated RNA had been reverse transcribed. Clones were read by immunoSEQ multiplex PCR, and TCRdb kept only the in-frame ones, dropping some. The data show under 550,000 clones, 9.5% to 12% seen once. The single heparinised draw taken from each donor contained around 110 mL of blood on average. Sequencing was carried out using naive CD4+ T cells from blood. This receptor was obtained from a woman younger than 30 in good health.

CDR3 bases: TGTGCCGGGACTTACGGGCTAGCAGGTGGTGAGCAGTTCTTC. Its protein is CAGTYGLAGGEQFF. This sequence joins TRBV30 and TRBJ2-1; tentatively, D is TRBD2 (6 bases). The V and J ends lost 8 bases and 9 bases respectively, with 23 bases between them. The germline V gene has CDR1 GTSNPN and CDR2 SVGIG (reference sequence). The CDR3 sequence is 14 residues long.